The 20 T cell receptor beta chains in this list originate from one sample, sequenced in a study of cytomegalovirus exposure and HLA in healthy donors. Amplification used 60 Vbeta primers and 13 Jbeta primers. TCRdb keeps only in-frame clones here, not all; method: immunoSEQ multiplex PCR. Here the sample spans 200,000 to 250,000 clones, around 73% being singletons. Sequencing was performed on PBMCs. Receptor source: a male donor in good health and CMV-seronegative.

The chain uses TRBV7-2 and TRBJ1-2; the match to TRBD1 covers 8 bases. The trim removed 1 base at V and 6 bases at J, leaving 13 bases unmatched. CDR1 is SGHTA, CDR2 FQGNSA, per germline. This CDR3 has 17 residues. CDR3 region: CASSLGRLGVDRDGYTF. The CDR3 coding sequence is TGTGCCAGCAGCTTAGGCCGATTGGGGGTGGACAGGGATGGCTACACCTTC.

The V call is TRBV7-9, the J call TRBJ2-5; D gene unclear. The J call may not be correct, given that the DNA end is closer to TRBJ2-7. The CDR3 is 15 residues long. Germline V CDR1 and CDR2: SEHNR, FQNEAQ (reference sequence). CDR3 loop: CASSNTRLTPDEQYF. The CDR3 bases are TGTGCCAGCAGCAACACCAGGTTAACTCCTGACGAGCAGTACTTC.

This clone was seen only once. This chain joins TRBV4-1 and TRBJ1-2; D not certain. Looked up from germline, CDR1 is MGHRA and CDR2 is YSYEKL. This CDR3 contains 12 residues. Deletions cut 1 base from V and 8 bases from J, with 8 bases between. This CDR3 is CASSQVMGGYTF. CDR3 DNA sequence: TGCGCCAGCAGCCAAGTAATGGGCGGCTACACCTTC.

The chain uses TRBV11-2 and TRBJ2-7, with D perhaps matching TRBD2 (6 bases). This CDR3 spans 17 amino acids. V dropped 2 bases and J dropped 0 bases, with 17 bases sitting between them. From germline, CDR1 is SGHAT and CDR2 FQNNGV. CDR3 protein: CASSLRRGYGSSYEQYF. In DNA form, the CDR3 reads TGTGCCAGCAGCTTAAGGCGAGGATACGGGAGCTCCTACGAGCAGTACTTC. Filled out from reference TRBV11-2 and TRBJ2-7, the complete variable domain reads EAGVAQSPRYKIIEKRQSVAFWCNPISGHATLYWYQQILGQGPKLLIQFQNNGVVDDSQLPKDRFSAERLKGVDSTLKIQPAKLEDSAVYLCASSLRRGYGSSYEQYFGPGTRLTVT.

The chain joins TRBV23-1 to TRBJ1-2, with a weak D call TRBD1 (5 bases). TRBV23-1 belongs to the ORF category, with a function that is uncertain. This CDR3 has 13 amino acids. Trimming stripped 8 bases from V and 7 bases from J, with 17 bases between. For the CDR3, the DNA is TGCGCCAGCGTCGACAGTGAATCGGGTGGCTACACCTTC. Translated, it gives CASVDSESGGYTF.

CDR3 nucleotides: TGCGCCAGTGGACTAGCCAACTCCTACGAGCAGTACTTC. It codes for CASGLANSYEQYF. The chain combines TRBV5-1 with TRBJ2-7, with 8 bases lining up with TRBD2. V was clipped by 8 bases and J by 0 bases; unmatched bases: 4. The CDR3 totals 13 residues. The germline CDR1 and CDR2 sequences are SGHRS and YFSETQ.

The chain has TRBV2 and TRBJ2-2; TRBD2 aligns across 14 bases. CDR1 SNHLY and CDR2 FYNNEI come from the germline V gene. The CDR3 spans 14 residues. After removal of 9 bases from V and 3 bases from J, the junction contained 0 bases not matched to a gene. The CDR3 spells CARGLAGDTGELFF. As DNA, the CDR3 is TGTGCCAGGGGACTAGCGGGGGACACCGGGGAGCTGTTTTTT.

This clone has only a few counts. Other DNA sequences of this sample code for an identical CDR3. The V gene is TRBV7-6, the J gene TRBJ2-5; D is undetermined. This CDR3 comprises 13 residues. Between the trimmed V and J ends, which lost 1 base and 4 bases, there was a span of 7 bases. Germline CDR1 reads SGHVS; CDR2 reads FNYEAQ. The CDR3 region has the DNA TGTGCCAGCAGCTTAGGCCCCGGAGAGACCCAGTACTTC. It specifies CASSLGPGETQYF.

For this clone: The sample carries other DNA sequences with the same CDR3. The chain couples TRBV6-5 to TRBJ2-7, with D unclear. The CDR3 extends over 11 amino acids. V lost 5 bases to trimming and J lost 3 bases, with 5 bases between them. CDR1 and CDR2 (germline): MNHEY, SVGAGI. The CDR3 spells CASSRGYEQYF. The CDR3 DNA follows: TGTGCCAGCAGTCGCGGCTACGAGCAGTACTTC.

This rearrangement joins TRBV18 to TRBJ2-3; TRBD1 agrees at 7 bases. Germline V gene sequence: CDR1 KGHSH, CDR2 LQKENI. CDR3 length equals 15 residues. V was clipped by 4 bases and J by 6 bases; unmatched bases: 10. CDR3 region: CASSHGQAPADTQYF. CDR3 DNA sequence: TGTGCCAGCTCACATGGACAGGCCCCCGCGGATACGCAGTATTTT. Complete variable domain (other parts from reference TRBV18 and TRBJ2-3): NAGVMQNPRHLVRRRGQEARLRCSPMKGHSHVYWYRQLPEEGLKFMVYLQKENIIDESGMPKERFSAEFPKEGPSILRIQQVVRGDSAAYFCASSHGQAPADTQYFGPGTRLTVL.

The CDR3: CASSPNTPKLETQYF. The DNA of the CDR3 is TGTGCCAGCTCACCAAACACCCCCAAGTTAGAGACCCAGTACTTC. The chain couples TRBV18 to TRBJ2-5; D ambiguous. CDR1 KGHSH and CDR2 LQKENI come from the germline V gene. V was cut by 2 bases and J by 4 bases, with 14 bases left in between. The CDR3 runs 15 residues.

The chain uses TRBV25-1 and TRBJ2-5; possible D gene TRBD2, 6 bases. V shed 1 base and J shed 5 bases, with 14 bases lying between them. CDR1 and CDR2 (germline): MGHDK, SYGVNS. The length of the CDR3 is 15 residues. In DNA form, the CDR3 reads TGTGCCAGCAGTGAATTTTTCGGGAGTGGGGAGACCCAGTACTTC. Protein: CASSEFFGSGETQYF.

The J gene is TRBJ2-7, the V gene TRBV2; possibly TRBD2 for D (6 bases). CDR3 size: 15 residues. Germline assignment: CDR1 SNHLY and CDR2 FYNNEI. Between the trimmed V and J ends, which lost 3 bases and 2 bases, there was a span of 14 bases. The CDR3 DNA sequence: TGTGCCAGCAGTGATATACTAGCTGCCCCCTACGAGCAGTACTTC. Its protein is CASSDILAAPYEQYF.

The gene calls are TRBV7-9 and TRBJ1-5, with D perhaps TRBD1 (6 bases). The CDR3 totals 15 residues. Germline CDR1 and CDR2: SEHNR and FQNEAQ (reference sequence). Trimming left V 5 bases short and J 5 bases short, with 16 bases between. The CDR3 DNA reads as TGTGCCAGCAGCCGGCAGGGGTCCGTCGATCAGCCCCAGCATTTT. This sequence encodes CASSRQGSVDQPQHF.

V usage is TRBV4-1 and J usage is TRBJ1-2, with a weak D call TRBD1 (5 bases). The CDR3 contains 16 residues. CDR1 MGHRA and CDR2 YSYEKL come from the germline V gene. Trimming stripped 0 bases from V and 0 bases from J, with 11 bases between. This CDR3 reads CASSQDSRGSNYGYTF. For the CDR3, the DNA is TGCGCCAGCAGCCAAGATTCAAGGGGCTCTAACTATGGCTACACCTTC.

A few counts support this clone. The chain employs TRBV5-1 and TRBJ1-1, with D possibly TRBD1 on 6 matching bases. The germline V gene has CDR1 SGHRS and CDR2 YFSETQ. This CDR3 has 13 amino acids. Trimming took off 4 bases at V and 5 bases at J, with 12 bases between the two ends. The CDR3 DNA reads as TGCGCCAGCAGCATCCACAGGGAGACTGAAGCTTTCTTT. Translated, it gives CASSIHRETEAFF.

The V gene is TRBV7-3, the J gene TRBJ2-1; 12 nucleotides line up with TRBD2. Germline V gives CDR1 SGHTA, CDR2 FQGTGA. J lost 1 base, V lost 3 bases, and 10 bases had no gene match. The CDR3 totals 19 residues. The CDR3 sequence is CASSLGGLTSGSSYNEQFF. The CDR3 region has the DNA TGTGCCAGCAGCTTGGGAGGGTTGACTAGCGGGAGTTCCTACAATGAGCAGTTCTTC.

The genes are TRBV13 and TRBJ2-7, with D possibly matching TRBD2 (6 bases). The CDR3 is 17 amino acids. Germline CDR1 PRHDT, CDR2 FYEKMQ (reference sequence). V shed 1 base and J shed 0 bases, with 16 bases lying between them. DNA of the CDR3: TGTGCCAGCAGCTTAGACGGAAAGGGTAGCGGCTCCTACGAGCAGTACTTC. It translates to CASSLDGKGSGSYEQYF. The full variable domain, completed using reference TRBV13 and TRBJ2-7, is AAGVIQSPRHLIKEKRETATLKCYPIPRHDTVYWYQQGPGQDPQFLISFYEKMQSDKGSIPDRFSAQQFSDYHSELNMSSLELGDSALYFCASSLDGKGSGSYEQYFGPGTRLTVT.

This rearrangement joins TRBV9 to TRBJ1-3; D unresolved. This CDR3 has 17 amino acids. Germline V CDR1 and CDR2: SGDLS, YYNGEE. V was pared by 4 bases and J by 0 bases, with 17 bases between. The CDR3 reads CASSSMEGLDSGNTIYF. As DNA, the CDR3 is TGTGCCAGCAGCTCAATGGAGGGCTTAGACTCTGGAAACACCATATATTTT. Together with reference TRBV9 and TRBJ1-3, the CDR3 gives the full variable domain: DSGVTQTPKHLITATGQRVTLRCSPRSGDLSVYWYQQSLDQGLQFLIQYYNGEERAKGNILERFSAQQFPDLHSELNLSSLELGDSALYFCASSSMEGLDSGNTIYFGEGSWLTVV.

This clone was recorded once. The chain links TRBV7-2 to TRBJ1-3; perhaps TRBD1 as D (6 bases). V was cut by 1 base and J by 4 bases, with 8 bases left in between. This CDR3 contains 14 residues. From germline, CDR1 is SGHTA and CDR2 FQGNSA. The CDR3 nucleotides read TGTGCCAGCAGCTTAGACAGGGACGGAAACACCATATATTTT. The encoded protein is CASSLDRDGNTIYF.